This TCR beta chain was sequenced for a study of T cell clonality in common variable immunodeficiency. Trimming removed 1 base from V and 7 bases from J, with 19 bases in between. CDR3 size: 16 residues. Germline values: CDR1 SNHLY, CDR2 FYNNEI. This clone was detected only a few times. The DNA ends 3 residues before the CDR3 does, and the rest of the CDR3 is filled in from the germline J gene. Sequenced by immunoSEQ multiplex PCR; TCRdb stores in-frame clones only, minus some. The sample shows fewer than 75,000 clones, none of them appearing just once. This TCR came from a person aged 18 to 70 in good health. The sequenced sample was peripheral blood mononuclear cells. J is TRBJ1-1 and V is TRBV2; D unclear. The part of the CDR3 DNA that was read is TGTGCCAGCAGTGAAGACCGGCTCGCGAGGGCAAATGAA. This sequence encodes CASSEDRLARANE. In full, the CDR3 is CASSEDRLARANEAFF.